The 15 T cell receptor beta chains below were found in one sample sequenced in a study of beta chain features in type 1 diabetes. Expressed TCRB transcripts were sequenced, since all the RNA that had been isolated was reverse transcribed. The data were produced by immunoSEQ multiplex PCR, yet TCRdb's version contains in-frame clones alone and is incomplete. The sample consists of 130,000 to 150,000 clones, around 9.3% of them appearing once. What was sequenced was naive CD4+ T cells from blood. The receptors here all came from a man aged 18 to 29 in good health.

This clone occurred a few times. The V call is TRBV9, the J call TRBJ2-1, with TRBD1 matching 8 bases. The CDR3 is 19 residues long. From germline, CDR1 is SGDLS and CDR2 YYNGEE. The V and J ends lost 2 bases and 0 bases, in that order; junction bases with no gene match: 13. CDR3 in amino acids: CASSVDGTGRTSSYNEQFF. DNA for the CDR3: TGTGCCAGCAGCGTCGATGGGACAGGAAGAACCAGCTCCTACAATGAGCAGTTCTTC.

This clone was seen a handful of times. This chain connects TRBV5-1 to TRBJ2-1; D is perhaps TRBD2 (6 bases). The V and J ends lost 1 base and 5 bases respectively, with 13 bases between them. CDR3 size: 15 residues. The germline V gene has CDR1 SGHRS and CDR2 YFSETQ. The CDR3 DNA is TGCGCCAGCAGCTTGCTGGGGGGACCTAACAATGAGCAGTTCTTC. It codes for CASSLLGGPNNEQFF.

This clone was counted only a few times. CDR3 loop: CASTRGYQETQYF. For the CDR3, the DNA is TGCGCCAGCACCCGGGGTTACCAAGAGACCCAGTACTTC. V usage is TRBV5-1 and J usage is TRBJ2-5, with a possible D match to TRBD2 (5 bases). The ends were cut back, 6 bases at V and 0 bases at J, with 9 bases in the middle. This CDR3 is built from 13 residues. CDR1 and CDR2 (germline): SGHRS, YFSETQ.

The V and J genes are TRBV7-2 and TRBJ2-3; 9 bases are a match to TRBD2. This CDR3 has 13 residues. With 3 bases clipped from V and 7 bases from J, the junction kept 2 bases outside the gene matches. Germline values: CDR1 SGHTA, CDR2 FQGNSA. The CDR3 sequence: CASSLTSGNTQYF. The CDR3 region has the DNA TGTGCCAGCAGCTTGACTAGCGGAAATACGCAGTATTTT.

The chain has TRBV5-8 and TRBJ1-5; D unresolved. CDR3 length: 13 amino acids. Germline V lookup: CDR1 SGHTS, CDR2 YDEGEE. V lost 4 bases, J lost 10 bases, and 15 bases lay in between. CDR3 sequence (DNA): TGTGCCAGCAGCCCCCTACGAGGCCCACCCCAGCATTTT. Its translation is CASSPLRGPPQHF.

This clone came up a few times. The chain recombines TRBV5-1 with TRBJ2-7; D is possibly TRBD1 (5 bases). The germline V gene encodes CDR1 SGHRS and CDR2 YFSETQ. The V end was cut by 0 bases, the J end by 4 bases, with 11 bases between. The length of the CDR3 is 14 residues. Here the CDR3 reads CASSLEGAQYEQYF. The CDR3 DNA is TGCGCCAGCAGCTTGGAAGGGGCGCAATACGAGCAGTACTTC.

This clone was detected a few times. This CDR3 is CASSLASGGTGTDTQYF. The CDR3 DNA follows: TGTGCCAGCAGCTTAGCTAGCGGGGGGACCGGGACAGATACGCAGTATTTT. The V call is TRBV7-3, the J call TRBJ2-3, with 11 nucleotides matching TRBD2. The length of the CDR3 is 17 residues. CDR1 is SGHTA and CDR2 is FQGTGA in the germline V gene. V was pared by 2 bases and J by 3 bases, with 7 bases of the junction left unmatched.

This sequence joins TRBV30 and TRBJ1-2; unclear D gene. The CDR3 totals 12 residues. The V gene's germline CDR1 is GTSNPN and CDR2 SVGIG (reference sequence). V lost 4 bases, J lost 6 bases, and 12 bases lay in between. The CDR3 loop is CAWTERGDGYTF. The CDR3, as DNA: TGTGCCTGGACAGAAAGAGGCGATGGCTACACCTTC.

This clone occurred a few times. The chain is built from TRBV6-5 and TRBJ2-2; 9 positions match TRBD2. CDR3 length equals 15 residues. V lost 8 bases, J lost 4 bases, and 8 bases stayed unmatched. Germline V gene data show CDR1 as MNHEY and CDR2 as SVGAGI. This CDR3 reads CASVLVRGGTGELFF. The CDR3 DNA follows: TGTGCCAGCGTACTCGTGCGGGGGGGCACCGGGGAGCTGTTTTTT.

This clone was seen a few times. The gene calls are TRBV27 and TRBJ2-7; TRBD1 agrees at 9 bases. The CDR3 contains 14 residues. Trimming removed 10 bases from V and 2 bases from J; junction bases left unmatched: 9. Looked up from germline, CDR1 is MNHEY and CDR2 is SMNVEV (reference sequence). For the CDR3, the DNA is TGTGCCACCCTCCCGGGACAGGGACCCTACGAGCAGTACTTC. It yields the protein CATLPGQGPYEQYF.

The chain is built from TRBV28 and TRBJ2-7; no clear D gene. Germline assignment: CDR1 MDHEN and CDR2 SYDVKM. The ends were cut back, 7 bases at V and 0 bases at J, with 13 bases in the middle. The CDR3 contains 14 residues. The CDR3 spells CASTPLRPSYEQYF. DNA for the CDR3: TGTGCCAGCACCCCACTTCGTCCCTCCTACGAGCAGTACTTC.

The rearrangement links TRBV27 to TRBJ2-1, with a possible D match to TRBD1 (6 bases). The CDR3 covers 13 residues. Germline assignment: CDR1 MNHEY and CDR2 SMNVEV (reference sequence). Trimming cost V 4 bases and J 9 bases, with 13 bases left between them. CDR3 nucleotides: TGTGCCAGCAGTTACAATAGAGGGGGTGAGCAGTTCTTC. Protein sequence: CASSYNRGGEQFF.

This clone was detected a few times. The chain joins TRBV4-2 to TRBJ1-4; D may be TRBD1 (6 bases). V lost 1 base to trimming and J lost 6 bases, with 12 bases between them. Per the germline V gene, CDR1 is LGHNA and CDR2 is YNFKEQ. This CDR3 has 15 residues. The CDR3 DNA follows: TGTGCCAGCAGCCAAGGGGGGCGGAATCATGAAAAACTGTTTTTT. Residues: CASSQGGRNHEKLFF.

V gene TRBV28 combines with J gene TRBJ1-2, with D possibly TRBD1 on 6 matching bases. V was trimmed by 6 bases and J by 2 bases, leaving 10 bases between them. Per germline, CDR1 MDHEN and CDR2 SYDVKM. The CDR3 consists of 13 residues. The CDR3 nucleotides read TGTGCCAGCAGCCGAGGGGGAAACTATGGCTACACCTTC. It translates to CASSRGGNYGYTF.

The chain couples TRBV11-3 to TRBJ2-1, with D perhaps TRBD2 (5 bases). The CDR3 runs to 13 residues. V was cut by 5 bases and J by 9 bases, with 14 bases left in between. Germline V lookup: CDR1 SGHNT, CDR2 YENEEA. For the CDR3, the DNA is TGTGCCAGCAGCCGGATACCCGGAGGTGAGCAGTTCTTC. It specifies CASSRIPGGEQFF. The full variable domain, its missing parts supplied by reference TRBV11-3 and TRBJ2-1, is EAGVVQSPRYKIIEKKQPVAFWCNPISGHNTLYWYLQNLGQGPELLIRYENEEAVDDSQLPKDRFSAERLKGVDSTLKIQPAELGDSAVYLCASSRIPGGEQFFGPGTRLTVL.